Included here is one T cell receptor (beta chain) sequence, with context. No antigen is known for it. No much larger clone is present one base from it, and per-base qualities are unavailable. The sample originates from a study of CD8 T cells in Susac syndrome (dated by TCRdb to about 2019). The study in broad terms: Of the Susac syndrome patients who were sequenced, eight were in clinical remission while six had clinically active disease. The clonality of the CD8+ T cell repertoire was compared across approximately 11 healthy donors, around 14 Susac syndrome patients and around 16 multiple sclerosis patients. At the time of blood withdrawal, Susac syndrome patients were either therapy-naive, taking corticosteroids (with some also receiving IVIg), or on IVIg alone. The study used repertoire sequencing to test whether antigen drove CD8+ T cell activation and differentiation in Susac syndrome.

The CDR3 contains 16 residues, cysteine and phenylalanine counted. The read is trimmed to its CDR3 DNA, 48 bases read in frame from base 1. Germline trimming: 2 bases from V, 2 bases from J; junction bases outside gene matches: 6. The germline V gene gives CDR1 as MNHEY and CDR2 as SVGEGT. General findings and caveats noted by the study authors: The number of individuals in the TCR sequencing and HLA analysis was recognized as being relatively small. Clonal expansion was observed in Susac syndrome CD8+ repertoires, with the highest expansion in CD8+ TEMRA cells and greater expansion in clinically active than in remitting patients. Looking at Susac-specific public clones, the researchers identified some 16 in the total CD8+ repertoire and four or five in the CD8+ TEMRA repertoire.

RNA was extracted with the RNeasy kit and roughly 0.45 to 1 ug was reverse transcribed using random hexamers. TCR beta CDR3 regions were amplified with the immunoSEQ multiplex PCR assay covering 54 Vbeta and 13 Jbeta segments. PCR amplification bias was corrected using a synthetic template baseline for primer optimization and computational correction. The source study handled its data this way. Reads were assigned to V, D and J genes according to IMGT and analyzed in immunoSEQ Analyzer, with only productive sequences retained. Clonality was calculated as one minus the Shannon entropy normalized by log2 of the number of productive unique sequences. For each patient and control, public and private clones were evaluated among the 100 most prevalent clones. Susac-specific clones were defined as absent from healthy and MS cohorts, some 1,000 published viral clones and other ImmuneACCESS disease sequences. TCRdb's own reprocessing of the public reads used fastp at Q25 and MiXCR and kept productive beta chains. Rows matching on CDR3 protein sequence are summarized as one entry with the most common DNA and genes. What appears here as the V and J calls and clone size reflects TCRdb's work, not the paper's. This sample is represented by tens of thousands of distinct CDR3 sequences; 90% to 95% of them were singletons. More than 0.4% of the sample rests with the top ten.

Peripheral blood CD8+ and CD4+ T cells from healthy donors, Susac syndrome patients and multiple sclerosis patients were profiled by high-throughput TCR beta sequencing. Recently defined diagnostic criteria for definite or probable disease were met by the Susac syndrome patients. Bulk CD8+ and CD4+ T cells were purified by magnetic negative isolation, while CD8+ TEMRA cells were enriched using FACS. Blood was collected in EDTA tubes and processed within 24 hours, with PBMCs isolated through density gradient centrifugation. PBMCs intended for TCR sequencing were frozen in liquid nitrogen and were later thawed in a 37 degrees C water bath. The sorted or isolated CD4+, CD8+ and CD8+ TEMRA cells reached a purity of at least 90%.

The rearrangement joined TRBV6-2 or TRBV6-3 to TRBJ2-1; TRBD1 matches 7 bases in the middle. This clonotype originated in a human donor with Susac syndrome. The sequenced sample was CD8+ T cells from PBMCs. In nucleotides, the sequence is TGTGCCAGCAGTTACACCACGGGACAGCCCTACAATGAGCAGTTCTTC. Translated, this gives CASSYTTGQPYNEQFF.